This TCR beta chain is from a study of T-cell reconstitution after alpha-beta-depleted transplantation in children. The study's findings and limits: Newly produced T cells mostly accounted for T-cell counts and diversity one year post-transplant. Where alpha-beta T cells came from about two months after transplant was reportedly several hundred expanded graft clones. Certain patients had high TCRbeta diversity at day 60, and it came from recipient T cells and thymic progenitors that survived.

The library targeted TCRbeta and was prepared with unique molecular identifiers. TCRdb re-called the PCR reads through MiXCR, storing one row per CDR3 protein. Of roughly 310,000 distinct CDR3 sequences in the sample, 23% are singletons; the top ten hold over 9.5%. This clonotype was detected a few times. Its specificity is unknown. The sequences come from PBMCs, mostly from graft donor cells, collected 180 days after TCRalphabeta/CD19-depleted stem cell transplant. The receptor was isolated from a male patient under 18 who had a stem cell transplant for acute lymphoblastic leukemia, so the T cells may come from the graft donor.

The DNA of the CDR3 is TGCAGTGCTAGGAGGGACGTTTACGAGCAGTACTTC. Its protein product is CSARRDVYEQYF. This sequence joins TRBV20-1 and TRBJ2-7; D is possibly TRBD1 or TRBD2 (5 bases each). Trimming took off 3 bases at V and 4 bases at J, with 10 bases between the two ends. CDR1 is DFQATT, CDR2 SNEGSKA, per germline (reference sequence). The CDR3 loop spans 12 amino acids.